Below are 32 T cell receptor beta chains sequenced from a single sample in a study of T cells after yellow fever vaccination. TCRdb re-analysed the 5' RACE reads in MiXCR, keeping a single row per CDR3 protein. The sample yields about 240,000 distinct CDR3 sequences, roughly 4% seen once. The material was PBMCs, obtained 15 days after the yellow fever booster vaccination. All receptors come from a man aged 18-30 years who received the YFV17D yellow fever vaccine.

This clonotype came up many times. J is TRBJ1-4 and V is TRBV12-3 or TRBV12-4, with TRBD1 matching over 11 bases. This CDR3 has 18 residues. J lost 4 bases, V lost 5 bases, and 12 bases had no gene match. The CDR3: CASSARDRGGSGNEKLFF. Here the CDR3 DNA reads TGTGCCAGCAGTGCCCGGGACAGGGGGGGGTCAGGTAATGAAAAACTGTTTTTT.

This clonotype has a count of ten or more. This rearrangement joins TRBV15 to TRBJ1-5; D not certain. The CDR3 length is 15 residues. Germline assignment: CDR1 LNHNV and CDR2 YYDKDF (reference sequence). V lost 5 bases and J 3 bases, leaving 14 bases between the germline ends. CDR3 region: CATSRGSQVNQPQHF. In DNA, the CDR3 is TGTGCCACCAGCCGCGGAAGCCAGGTCAATCAGCCCCAGCATTTT.

This clonotype was counted at least ten times. V is TRBV6-6 and J is TRBJ2-7; the match to TRBD2 covers 8 bases. This CDR3 contains 12 residues. J was trimmed by 5 bases and V by 6 bases; bases with no gene match: 3. Germline CDR1 reads MNHNY; CDR2 reads SVGAGI (reference sequence). CDR3 sequence reads: CASSRGGNEQYV. The CDR3 nucleotides read TGTGCCAGCAGCCGGGGGGGGAACGAGCAGTACGTC.

This clonotype was counted many times. This rearrangement joins TRBV6-5 to TRBJ2-5, with D tentatively TRBD2 (6 bases). The CDR3 loop spans 14 amino acids. Germline-derived CDR1 and CDR2 are MNHEY and SVGAGI. The V gene lost 4 bases and the J gene lost 5 bases, with 14 bases spanning the gap. CDR3 nucleotides: TGTGCCAGCAGTTCATTAGCGGCGCGGGAGACCCAGTACTTC. Residues: CASSSLAARETQYF.

This clonotype showed up many times. J is TRBJ2-3 and V is TRBV5-6; tentatively, D is TRBD2 (6 bases). CDR3 size: 16 residues. Germline-derived CDR1 and CDR2 are SGHDT and YYEEEE. V lost 3 bases to trimming and J lost 1 base, with 15 bases between them. The CDR3 is CASSWVMGGGTDTQYF. Here the CDR3 DNA reads TGTGCCAGCAGCTGGGTCATGGGCGGGGGCACAGATACGCAGTATTTT.

This clonotype was seen repeatedly, ten times or more. The CDR3 here is CSAKMGGGASDTQYF. The DNA for the CDR3 is TGCAGTGCTAAAATGGGCGGGGGGGCATCAGATACGCAGTATTTT. The V call is TRBV20-1, the J call TRBJ2-3, with 9 bases aligning to TRBD2. The germline gives CDR1 DFQATT, CDR2 SNEGSKA (reference sequence). V lost 4 bases, J lost 4 bases, and 9 bases stayed unmatched. The length of the CDR3 is 15 residues.

The chain carries TRBV24-1 and TRBJ2-1; TRBD2 agrees at 7 bases. With V trimmed by 3 bases and J by 3 bases, 10 bases remained unmatched. CDR1 and CDR2 (germline): KGHDR, SFDVKD. The CDR3 contains 17 residues. DNA of the CDR3: TGTGCCACCAGTGATCGCTCTAGCGGACCATTCTACAATGAGCAGTTCTTC. This gives the protein CATSDRSSGPFYNEQFF.

This clonotype was found many times. J is TRBJ2-7 and V is TRBV7-2; 8 bases are a match to TRBD1. The CDR3 contains 13 residues. Trimming at V came to 3 bases and at J to 7 bases, leaving 5 bases not matched to a gene. Looked up from germline, CDR1 is SGHTA and CDR2 is FQGNSA. DNA for the CDR3: TGTGCCAGCAGCTTTCAGGGGGCGAGGGAGCAGTACTTC. It specifies CASSFQGAREQYF.

This clonotype has at least ten counts. The chain has TRBV12-3 or TRBV12-4 and TRBJ2-5, with D possibly being TRBD2 (6 bases). The V and J ends lost 1 base and 4 bases respectively, with 10 bases between them. The CDR3 has 14 residues. The CDR3 nucleotides are TGTGCCAGCAGTTTAGGGGGAGGTGCAGAGACCCAGTACTTC. Its translation: CASSLGGGAETQYF.

The chain carries TRBV12-3 or TRBV12-4 and TRBJ2-2; TRBD1 agrees at 8 bases. This CDR3 spans 13 amino acids. J was trimmed by 6 bases and V by 8 bases; bases with no gene match: 5. The DNA for the CDR3 is TGTGCCAGCTGTGCGGACAGGGCCGGGGAGCTGTTTTTT. This gives the protein CASCADRAGELFF.

The V and J genes are TRBV25-1 and TRBJ2-7; TRBD1 matches at 9 bases. Germline V gene data show CDR1 as MGHDK and CDR2 as SYGVNS. There are 14 residues in the CDR3. Losses at the gene ends were 7 bases for V and 6 bases for J; bases not matched to a gene: 10. The CDR3 loop is CASTPGQGLFEQYF. The DNA of the CDR3 is TGTGCCAGCACACCGGGACAGGGTCTATTCGAGCAGTACTTC.

This clonotype was counted at least ten times. This sequence joins TRBV6-5 and TRBJ1-2, with 8 bases aligning to TRBD1. The CDR3 spans 15 residues. Germline V lookup: CDR1 MNHEY, CDR2 SVGAGI. With 0 bases clipped from V and 6 bases from J, the junction kept 6 bases outside the gene matches. The CDR3 protein is CASSYSRTGFHGYTF. The CDR3 nucleotides are TGTGCCAGCAGTTACTCGAGGACAGGGTTCCATGGCTACACCTTC.

This clonotype was recorded at least ten times. The chain couples TRBV14 to TRBJ2-2; tentative D call: TRBD1 (6 bases). The CDR3 is 18 residues long. V dropped 6 bases and J dropped 0 bases, with 20 bases sitting between them. Germline-derived CDR1 and CDR2 are SGHDN and FVKESK. Here the CDR3 reads CASSPRRTAFANTGELFF. The DNA of the CDR3 is TGTGCCAGCAGTCCTCGGAGGACAGCGTTCGCGAACACCGGGGAGCTGTTTTTT.

The table lists this clonotype with many counts. The gene calls are TRBV2 and TRBJ2-1; 7 bases align to TRBD2. Looked up from germline, CDR1 is SNHLY and CDR2 is FYNNEI. CDR3 length: 15 amino acids. The J segment lost 10 bases and the V segment lost 8 bases, leaving 17 bases of the junction unmatched. The CDR3 nucleotides are TGTGCCAGCGCCCGGGAGGCACTGGAATGGGGAGAGCAGTTCTTC. This sequence encodes CASAREALEWGEQFF. The whole variable domain, filled in from reference TRBV2 and TRBJ2-1, reads EPEVTQTPSHQVTQMGQEVILRCVPISNHLYFYWYRQILGQKVEFLVSFYNNEISEKSEIFDDQFSVERPDGSNFTLKIRSTKLEDSAMYFCASAREALEWGEQFFGPGTRLTVL.

This clonotype has at least ten counts. V usage is TRBV20-1 and J usage is TRBJ2-5, with D tentatively TRBD1 or TRBD2 (5 bases each). Between the trimmed V and J ends, which lost 3 bases and 1 base, there was a span of 12 bases. The CDR3 contains 14 residues. CDR1 is DFQATT and CDR2 is SNEGSKA in the germline V gene (reference sequence). CDR3 protein: CSASPGLLQETQYF. The CDR3 DNA is TGCAGTGCTAGTCCGGGGCTACTCCAAGAGACCCAGTACTTC.

This clonotype was observed many times. V and J are TRBV12-3 or TRBV12-4 and TRBJ1-1; D not certain. The CDR3 covers 14 residues. V lost 8 bases and J 1 base, leaving 14 bases between the germline ends. The CDR3 DNA sequence: TGTGCCAGCCACCAGGACTTCCAGAACACTGAAGCTTTCTTT. The encoded protein is CASHQDFQNTEAFF.

This clonotype was observed many times. J is TRBJ1-6 and V is TRBV7-2, with 7 bases that match TRBD1. Germline V gene sequence: CDR1 SGHTA, CDR2 FQGNSA. V lost 1 base and J lost 10; bases outside the gene matches: 10. The CDR3 length is 16 residues. The CDR3 reads CASSLGVTGDSSPLHF. The CDR3 DNA reads TGTGCCAGCAGCTTAGGGGTTACAGGGGACTCGTCACCCCTCCACTTT.

At least ten counts were recorded for this clonotype. This rearrangement joins TRBV4-3 to TRBJ2-7, with 8 bases matching TRBD2. From germline, CDR1 is LGHNA and CDR2 YSLEER. Trimming took 5 bases from V and 2 from J; bases not matched to a gene: 8. The CDR3 totals 15 residues. The CDR3 DNA reads as TGCGCCAGCAGCACCTTTAGCGGGGCCGCCTACGAGCAGTACTTC. Residues: CASSTFSGAAYEQYF.

This clonotype was seen repeatedly, ten times or more. V gene TRBV3-1 combines with J gene TRBJ1-2; D gene uncertain. Germline V gene sequence: CDR1 LGHDT, CDR2 YNNKEL (reference sequence). V was pared by 1 base and J by 4 bases, with 7 bases between. The CDR3 spans 13 residues. Written as DNA, the CDR3 is TGTGCCAGCAGCCAAGGAAGCGTCTATGGCTACACCTTC. This translates into CASSQGSVYGYTF. The variable domain in full, with the rest retrieved from reference TRBV3-1 and TRBJ1-2, is DTAVSQTPKYLVTQMGNDKSIKCEQNLGHDTMYWYKQDSKKFLKIMFSYNNKELIINETVPNRFSPKSPDKAHLNLHINSLELGDSAVYFCASSQGSVYGYTFGSGTRLTVV.

This clonotype came up many times. The chain carries TRBV15 and TRBJ2-1; 9 nucleotides match TRBD1. Germline V gives CDR1 LNHNV, CDR2 YYDKDF (reference sequence). V shed 10 bases and J 8 bases; nucleotides not matched to a gene: 9. This CDR3 contains 13 residues. CDR3 in amino acids: CASGQGFGDEQFF. Here the CDR3 DNA reads TGTGCCAGCGGACAGGGGTTCGGAGATGAGCAGTTCTTC.

The table lists this clonotype with many counts. This chain uses TRBV4-1 with TRBJ2-5, with 7 nucleotides matching TRBD2. The J segment lost 5 bases and the V segment lost 4 bases, leaving 10 bases of the junction unmatched. This CDR3 is built from 15 residues. The germline V gene encodes CDR1 MGHRA and CDR2 YSYEKL. CDR3 amino acids: CASSPTRGGLETQYF. CDR3 bases: TGCGCCAGCAGCCCGACCCGCGGGGGTCTGGAGACCCAGTACTTC.

This clonotype occurred a few times. This sequence joins TRBV27 and TRBJ1-2, with D perhaps matching TRBD1 (5 bases). This CDR3 spans 13 amino acids. Germline CDR1 and CDR2: MNHEY and SMNVEV (reference sequence). Trimming stripped 1 base from V and 7 bases from J, with 10 bases between. The DNA for the CDR3 is TGTGCCAGCAGTTTATTGCAGGGCGGTGGCTACACCTTC. It yields the protein CASSLLQGGGYTF.

This clonotype was recorded many times. The rearrangement joins TRBV12-3 or TRBV12-4 to TRBJ2-2, with TRBD2 matching over 11 bases. J was trimmed by 0 bases and V by 7 bases; bases with no gene match: 13. The CDR3 spans 19 residues. This CDR3 reads CASTSRGPSGGPNTGELFF. CDR3 bases: TGTGCCAGCACCTCCAGGGGTCCTAGCGGGGGGCCGAACACCGGGGAGCTGTTTTTT.

This clonotype has a count of ten or more. The V and J genes are TRBV7-2 and TRBJ1-1; no clear D. Germline V gene lookup returns CDR1 SGHTA and CDR2 FQGNSA. Trimming pared 5 bases from V and 1 base from J, leaving 8 bases between. There are 13 residues in the CDR3. The CDR3 reads CASSNLWNTEAFF. The CDR3, as DNA: TGTGCCAGCAGCAATCTCTGGAACACTGAAGCTTTCTTT.

This clonotype was found many times. The chain is built from TRBV5-1 and TRBJ2-7; TRBD1 agrees at 8 bases. The V gene's germline CDR1 is SGHRS and CDR2 YFSETQ. The CDR3 totals 15 residues. The trim removed 3 bases at V and 5 bases at J, leaving 10 bases unmatched. CDR3 loop: CASSSGQGWIDEQYF. The CDR3 coding sequence is TGCGCCAGCAGCTCCGGACAGGGATGGATCGACGAGCAGTACTTC.

This clonotype was seen many times. The rearrangement uses TRBV12-3 or TRBV12-4 and TRBJ1-2, with 7 nucleotides matching TRBD1. The junction had 4 bases not matched to a gene; V was cut back by 8 bases and J by 7 bases. The CDR3 length is 11 residues. CDR3 in amino acids: CASHRGGGYTF. The CDR3 nucleotides are TGTGCCAGCCACAGGGGTGGTGGCTACACCTTC.

This clonotype came up many times. V is TRBV20-1 and J is TRBJ2-3; TRBD2 agrees at 8 bases. Per the germline V gene, CDR1 is DFQATT and CDR2 is SNEGSKA (reference sequence). CDR3 size: 14 residues. J was trimmed by 5 bases and V by 6 bases; bases with no gene match: 10. CDR3 coding DNA: TGCAGTGCCCCCCTGGGACTAGGAAGAGATACGCAGTATTTT. It yields the protein CSAPLGLGRDTQYF.

The table lists this clonotype with many counts. The CDR3 DNA is TGTGCCAGCAGGCCGCACAGGGATTTATGGACCCAGTACTTC. Protein: CASRPHRDLWTQYF. The chain joins TRBV6-5 to TRBJ2-5, with TRBD1 as a possible D gene (6 bases). The ends were cut back, 6 bases at V and 7 bases at J, with 18 bases in the middle. Germline V lookup: CDR1 MNHEY, CDR2 SVGAGI. The CDR3 has 14 amino acids.

The table lists this clonotype with many counts. This chain links TRBV2 with TRBJ2-1, with a weak D call TRBD2 (5 bases). Trimming cost V 4 bases and J 7 bases, with 14 bases left between them. CDR1 and CDR2 from the germline V gene are SNHLY and FYNNEI. The CDR3 has 14 residues. DNA of the CDR3: TGTGCCAGCAGTGTCGTAGAGGGTAGGAATGAGCAGTTCTTC. This codes for CASSVVEGRNEQFF.

This clonotype was counted a few times. The V and J genes are TRBV7-2 and TRBJ2-7; D possibly matches TRBD1 or TRBD2 (6 bases each). This CDR3 contains 15 residues. Looked up from germline, CDR1 is SGHTA and CDR2 is FQGNSA. V lost 1 base and J 1 base, leaving 11 bases between the germline ends. CDR3 residues: CASSLVEGGSYEQYV. Written as DNA, the CDR3 is TGTGCCAGCAGCTTAGTTGAAGGGGGGTCCTACGAGCAGTACGTC.

This clonotype came up many times. The chain carries TRBV7-2 and TRBJ1-6; 7 bases fit TRBD1. The junction had 6 bases not matched to a gene; V was cut back by 2 bases and J by 8 bases. Germline V gene lookup returns CDR1 SGHTA and CDR2 FQGNSA. The CDR3 extends over 15 amino acids. DNA of the CDR3: TGTGCCAGCAGCTTAAATACAGGGGAGTATTCACCCCTCCACTTT. It translates to CASSLNTGEYSPLHF.

The chain joins TRBV5-4 to TRBJ1-1, with 8 nucleotides matching TRBD1. The V segment lost 2 bases and the J segment 3 bases; nucleotides outside the gene matches: 15. Per germline, CDR1 SGHNT and CDR2 YYREEE (reference sequence). The CDR3 length is 18 residues. The CDR3 region is CASSFGGGPGGVHTEAFF. The CDR3 DNA follows: TGTGCCAGCAGCTTCGGAGGGGGGCCAGGGGGCGTGCACACTGAAGCTTTCTTT.